This T cell receptor beta chain came from a study of blood T cell repertoires in COVID-19. Study-level background: The samples span acute and convalescent COVID-19 from the United States, Italy and Spain. T cells, B-cell-depleted T cells, or PBMCs provided the cDNA or gDNA that served as material.

The ends were cut back, 5 bases at V and 7 bases at J, with 8 bases in the middle. Per germline, CDR1 SEHNR and CDR2 FQNEAQ (reference sequence). The CDR3 runs to 12 residues. Per the study methods: Amplification of reference gene primers was used by the study to estimate nucleated cell counts. Some clones are missing from TCRdb's copy, which holds only in-frame ones; the method was immunoSEQ multiplex PCR. V, J and clone size reflect that table, while D and trimming were determined from the DNA. The table shows about 270,000 clones, with roughly nine tenths occurring only once. This TCR was recovered from a man aged 40-49 years with active or convalescent COVID-19. This chain links TRBV7-9 with TRBJ1-4, with D maybe TRBD1 (6 bases). The sample was peripheral blood. DNA of the CDR3: TGTGCCAGCAGCGGGGACACTGAAAAACTGTTTTTT. This codes for CASSGDTEKLFF.